This TCR beta chain is from a study of shared clonotypes between healthy human individuals. About the study: For every donor, three CD4 naive, three CD4 memory, two CD8 naive and one CD8 memory plates were used. General study points: Memory subsets had estimated richness that was generally smaller than that of naive subsets.

The protocol was immunoSEQ multiplex PCR, while the TCRdb copy is restricted to in-frame clones and leaves out a portion. Of about 1.1 million clones in the sample, 75% to 85% were seen once. V was pared by 2 bases and J by 7 bases, with 5 bases of the junction left unmatched. Germline CDR1 reads MDHEN; CDR2 reads SYDVKM. The CDR3 has 14 amino acids. With respect to this clone: What it recognizes is unknown.

HIV-negative, healthy adults without recent acute infections or vaccinations were the donors. The chain combines TRBV28 with TRBJ2-1; 7 positions agree with TRBD2. This clonotype was sampled from a man aged 18-30 years in good health. Some clones in this sample may be carry-over from other donors' samples. The material sequenced was memory CD4+ T cells from PBMCs. As to subset: CD45RA-negative fraction. The CDR3 DNA sequence: TGTGCCAGCAGTTTACTAGCGGAGGCGAATGAGCAGTTCTTC. This gives the protein CASSLLAEANEQFF.